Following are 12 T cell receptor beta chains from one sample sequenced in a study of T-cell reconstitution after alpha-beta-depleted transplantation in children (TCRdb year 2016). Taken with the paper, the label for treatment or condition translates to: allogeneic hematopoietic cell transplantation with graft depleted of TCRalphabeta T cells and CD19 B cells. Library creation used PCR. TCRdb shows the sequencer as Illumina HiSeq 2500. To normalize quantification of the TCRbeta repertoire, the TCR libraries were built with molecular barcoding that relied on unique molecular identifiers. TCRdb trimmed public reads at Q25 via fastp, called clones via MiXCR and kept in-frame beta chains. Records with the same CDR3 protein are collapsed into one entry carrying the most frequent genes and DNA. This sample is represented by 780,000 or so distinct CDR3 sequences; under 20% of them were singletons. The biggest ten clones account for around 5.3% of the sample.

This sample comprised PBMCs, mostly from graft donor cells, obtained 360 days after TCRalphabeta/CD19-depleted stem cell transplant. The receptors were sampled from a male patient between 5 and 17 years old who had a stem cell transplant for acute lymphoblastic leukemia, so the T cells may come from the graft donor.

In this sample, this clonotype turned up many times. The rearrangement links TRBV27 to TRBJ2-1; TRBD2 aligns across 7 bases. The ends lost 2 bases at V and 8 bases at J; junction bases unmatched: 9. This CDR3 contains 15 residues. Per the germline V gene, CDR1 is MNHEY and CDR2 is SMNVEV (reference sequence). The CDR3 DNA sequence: TGTGCCAGCAGTTTAAACCTAGCGGCTAGGCATGAGCAGTTCTTC. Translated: CASSLNLAARHEQFF.

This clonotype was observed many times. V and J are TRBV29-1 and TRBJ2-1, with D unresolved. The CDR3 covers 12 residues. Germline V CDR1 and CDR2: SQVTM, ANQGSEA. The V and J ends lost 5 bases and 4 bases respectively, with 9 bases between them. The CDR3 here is CSVLPFYNEQFF. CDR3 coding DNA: TGCAGCGTTCTCCCGTTTTACAATGAGCAGTTCTTC.

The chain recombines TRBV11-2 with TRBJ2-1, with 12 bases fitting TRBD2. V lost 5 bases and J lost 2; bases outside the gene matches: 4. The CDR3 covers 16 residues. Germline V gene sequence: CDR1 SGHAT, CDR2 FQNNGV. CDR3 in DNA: TGTGCCAGCAGCATGACTAGCGGGAGCCCCTACAATGAGCAGTTCTTC. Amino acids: CASSMTSGSPYNEQFF.

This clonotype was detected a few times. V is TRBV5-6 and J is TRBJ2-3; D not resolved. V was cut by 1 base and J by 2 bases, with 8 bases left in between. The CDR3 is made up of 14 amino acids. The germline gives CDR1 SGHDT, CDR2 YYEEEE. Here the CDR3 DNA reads TGTGCCAGCAGCTTGACGCCAGCCACAGATACGCAGTATTTT. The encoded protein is CASSLTPATDTQYF.

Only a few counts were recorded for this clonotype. The CDR3 nucleotides are TGTGCCAGCAGGCCCCTGAACCAAGAGACCCAGTACTTC. Translated, it gives CASRPLNQETQYF. The chain is built from TRBV12-3 or TRBV12-4 and TRBJ2-5; D remains ambiguous. The CDR3 extends over 13 amino acids. V was cut by 6 bases and J by 0 bases, with 8 bases left in between.

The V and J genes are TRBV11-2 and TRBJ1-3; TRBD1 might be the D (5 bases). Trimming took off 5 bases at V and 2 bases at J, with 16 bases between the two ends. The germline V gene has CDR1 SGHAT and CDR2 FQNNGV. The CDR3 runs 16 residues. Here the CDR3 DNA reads TGTGCCAGCAGCCTTCCCTTACAGGTTACTGGAAACACCATATATTTT. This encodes CASSLPLQVTGNTIYF.

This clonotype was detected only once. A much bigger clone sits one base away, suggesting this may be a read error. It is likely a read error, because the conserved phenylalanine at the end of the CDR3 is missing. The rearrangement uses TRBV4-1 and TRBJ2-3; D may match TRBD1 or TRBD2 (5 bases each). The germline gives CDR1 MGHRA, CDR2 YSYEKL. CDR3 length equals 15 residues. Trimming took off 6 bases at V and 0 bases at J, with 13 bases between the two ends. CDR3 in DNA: TGCGCCAGCAGACGGGGACGCGCTAGCACAGATACGCAGTATTCT. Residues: CASRRGRASTDTQYS.

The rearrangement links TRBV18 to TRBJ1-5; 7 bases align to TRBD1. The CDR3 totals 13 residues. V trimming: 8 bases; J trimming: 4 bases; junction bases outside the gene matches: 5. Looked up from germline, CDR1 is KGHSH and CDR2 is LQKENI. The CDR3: CASSAGGNQPQHF. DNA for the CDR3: TGTGCCAGCAGCGCAGGGGGGAATCAGCCCCAGCATTTT.

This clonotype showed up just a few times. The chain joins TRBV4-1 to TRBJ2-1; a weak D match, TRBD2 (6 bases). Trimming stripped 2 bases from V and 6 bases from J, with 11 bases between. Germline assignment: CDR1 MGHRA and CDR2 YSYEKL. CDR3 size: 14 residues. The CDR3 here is CASSQTGTPNEQFF. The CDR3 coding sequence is TGCGCCAGCAGCCAAACCGGGACTCCCAATGAGCAGTTCTTC.

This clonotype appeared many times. This CDR3 is CASSSASGSSYNEQFF. The CDR3 bases are TGTGCCAGCAGCTCCGCTAGCGGCAGCTCCTACAATGAGCAGTTCTTC. The chain joins TRBV7-9 to TRBJ2-1; TRBD2 agrees at 7 bases. CDR1 is SEHNR and CDR2 is FQNEAQ in the germline V gene (reference sequence). With V trimmed by 4 bases and J by 0 bases, 6 bases remained unmatched. The CDR3 is made up of 16 amino acids.

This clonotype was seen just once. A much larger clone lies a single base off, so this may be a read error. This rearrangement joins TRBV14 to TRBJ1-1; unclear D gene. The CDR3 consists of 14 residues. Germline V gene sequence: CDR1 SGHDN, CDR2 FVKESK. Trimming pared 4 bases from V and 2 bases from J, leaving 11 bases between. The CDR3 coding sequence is TGTGCCAGCAGCCTTACAGTGACCAACACTGAAGCTTTCTTT. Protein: CASSLTVTNTEAFF.

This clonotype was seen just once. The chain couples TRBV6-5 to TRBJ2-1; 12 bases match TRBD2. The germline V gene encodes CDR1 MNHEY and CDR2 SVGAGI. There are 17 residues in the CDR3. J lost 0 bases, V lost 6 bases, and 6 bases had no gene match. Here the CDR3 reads CASSPTSGSNSYNEQFF. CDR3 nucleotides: TGTGCCAGCAGCCCGACTAGCGGGAGTAACTCCTACAATGAGCAGTTCTTC.